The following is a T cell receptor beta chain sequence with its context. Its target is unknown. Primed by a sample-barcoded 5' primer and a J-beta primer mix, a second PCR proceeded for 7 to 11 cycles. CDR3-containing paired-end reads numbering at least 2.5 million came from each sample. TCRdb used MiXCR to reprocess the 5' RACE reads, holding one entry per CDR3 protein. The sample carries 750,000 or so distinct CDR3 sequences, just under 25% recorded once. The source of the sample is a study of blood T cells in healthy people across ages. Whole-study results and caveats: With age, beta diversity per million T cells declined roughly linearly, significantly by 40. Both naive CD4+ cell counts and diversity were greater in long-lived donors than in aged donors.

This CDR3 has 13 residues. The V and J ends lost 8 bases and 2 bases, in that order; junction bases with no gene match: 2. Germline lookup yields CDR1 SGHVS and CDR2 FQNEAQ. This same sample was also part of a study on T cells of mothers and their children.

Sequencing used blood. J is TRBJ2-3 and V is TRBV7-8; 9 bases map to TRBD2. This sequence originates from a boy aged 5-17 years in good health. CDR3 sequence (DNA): TGTGCCAGCCTAGCGGGATTCACAGATACGCAGTATTTT. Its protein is CASLAGFTDTQYF.